These T cell receptor beta chains were read from a single sample in a study of shared clonotypes between healthy human individuals. The data were produced by immunoSEQ multiplex PCR, yet TCRdb's version contains in-frame clones alone and is incomplete. The table includes roughly 2.4 million clones, 95% detected once. Sample: naive CD4+ T cells sorted from blood. The origin of the receptors is a man aged 18 to 29 in good health. Each CDR3 is given with its conserved first and last residue. The D gene is left open where the match is weak. Only part of the rows carry a size: once, few, many, or a class if the clone is expanded.

>.|TRBD1|TRBV5-4|TRBJ2-5
CAPSGRGLGETQYF
TGTGCCCCCTCGGGCAGGGGGCTTGGGGAGACCCAGTACTTC
>.|.|TRBV7-2|TRBJ2-3
CASSLSGLVPDTQYF
TGTGCCAGCAGCTTATCTGGTCTTGTACCAGATACGCAGTATTTT
>.|.|TRBV19|TRBJ1-5
CASSAVSNQPQHF
TGTGCCAGTAGCGCAGTAAGCAATCAGCCCCAGCATTTT
>.|TRBD2|TRBV10-3|TRBJ2-1
CAISGTSGRAGENEQFF
TGTGCCATCAGCGGGACTAGCGGGAGGGCCGGGGAAAATGAGCAGTTCTTC
>once|.|TRBV7-2|TRBJ1-1
CASSLRGAWDTEAFF
TGTGCCAGCAGCCTTAGGGGGGCGTGGGACACTGAAGCTTTCTTT
>.|.|TRBV6-5|TRBJ2-7
CATRGPRTYEQYF
TGTGCCACCCGGGGTCCACGAACCTACGAGCAGTACTTC
>.|TRBD1|TRBV11-3|TRBJ1-1
CASSSRTGAHTEAFF
TGTGCCAGCAGCTCGCGGACAGGGGCCCACACTGAAGCTTTCTTT
>.|TRBD1|TRBV19|TRBJ2-7
CASRWTGDSYEQYF
TGTGCCAGTAGATGGACAGGGGATTCCTACGAGCAGTACTTC
>.|TRBD1|TRBV7-9|TRBJ2-2
CASSLPTGATGELFF
TGTGCCAGCAGCCTACCGACAGGGGCCACCGGGGAGCTGTTTTTT
>.|.|TRBV11-2|TRBJ2-7
CASETSGTREQYF
TGTGCCAGCGAGACTTCGGGGACTCGGGAGCAGTACTTC
>.|TRBD2|TRBV11-2|TRBJ2-2
CASSLGRLAGGSLFF
TGTGCCAGCAGCTTAGGGCGGCTAGCGGGGGGTTCGCTGTTTTTT
>.|TRBD1|TRBV7-2|TRBJ2-1
CASGQASSYNEQFF
TGTGCCAGCGGACAGGCGAGCTCCTACAATGAGCAGTTCTTC
>.|.|TRBV11-2|TRBJ2-1
CASSLDNSRVYNEQFF
TGTGCCAGCAGCTTAGATAATAGTCGGGTCTACAATGAGCAGTTCTTC
>.|.|TRBV25-1|TRBJ1-1
CASSELGAGNTEAFF
TGTGCCAGCAGTGAACTGGGGGCGGGGAACACTGAAGCTTTCTTT
>once|.|TRBV29-1|TRBJ1-1
CSVETGNTEAFF
TGCAGCGTGGAAACAGGGAACACTGAAGCTTTCTTT
>.|TRBD2|TRBV2|TRBJ2-7
CASSFQSAGGIYEQYF
TGTGCCAGCAGTTTCCAATCAGCGGGAGGGATCTACGAGCAGTACTTC
>once|TRBD2|TRBV27|TRBJ2-7
CATRGTGGGNEQYF
TGTGCCACGCGGGGGACCGGCGGTGGGAACGAGCAGTACTTC
>.|TRBD1|TRBV5-1|TRBJ2-3
CASSLETGATDTQYF
TGCGCCAGCAGCTTGGAAACAGGGGCCACAGATACGCAGTATTTT
>.|TRBD1|TRBV11-2|TRBJ1-4
CASSFEGTGGLEKLFF
TGTGCCAGCAGCTTCGAAGGGACAGGGGGTCTTGAAAAACTGTTTTTT
>few|.|TRBV29-1|TRBJ1-1
CSVEGNREAFF
TGCAGCGTTGAGGGGAACAGGGAAGCTTTCTTT
>once|TRBD1|TRBV6-6|TRBJ1-1
CASKTTGLNTEAFF
TGTGCCAGCAAGACGACAGGGTTGAACACTGAAGCTTTCTTT